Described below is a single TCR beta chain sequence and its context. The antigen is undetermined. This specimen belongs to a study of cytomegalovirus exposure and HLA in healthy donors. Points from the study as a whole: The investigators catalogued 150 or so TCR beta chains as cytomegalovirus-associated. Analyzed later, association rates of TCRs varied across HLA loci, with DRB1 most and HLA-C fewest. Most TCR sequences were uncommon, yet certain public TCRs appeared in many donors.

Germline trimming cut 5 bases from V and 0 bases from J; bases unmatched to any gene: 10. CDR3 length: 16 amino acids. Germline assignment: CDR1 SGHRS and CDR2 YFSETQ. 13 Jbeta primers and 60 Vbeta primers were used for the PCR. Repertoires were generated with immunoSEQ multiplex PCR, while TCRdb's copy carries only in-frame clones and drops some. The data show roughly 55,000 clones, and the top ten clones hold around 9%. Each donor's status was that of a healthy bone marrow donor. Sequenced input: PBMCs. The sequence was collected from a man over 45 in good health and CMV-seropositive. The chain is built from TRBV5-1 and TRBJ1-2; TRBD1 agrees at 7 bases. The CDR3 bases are TGCGCCAGCAGGGAGGGGGCAGGCCAGACTAACTATGGCTACACCTTC. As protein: CASREGAGQTNYGYTF.